This TCR beta chain was captured by sequencing in a study of blood T cell repertoires in COVID-19 (dated by TCRdb to about 2020). About the investigation overall: Samples from collaborators originated in the United States, Italy and Spain and spanned both the acute and convalescent phases of COVID-19. Nearly every sample came with metadata listing a de-identified subject ID, COVID-19 status, age in years and sex. The repertoires were released in a freely available public database meant as a resource for research on the immune response to SARS-CoV-2. The samples were drawn from the first 160 participants of the ongoing ImmuneRACE study and from under 1,500 subjects provided by 6 global collaborators. The prospective study material was composed of cDNA or gDNA derived from T cells, B-cell-depleted T cells, or PBMCs. HLA class I and class II types, where available, came from metadata supplied by the sample provider rather than from assay-based typing. The dataset comprised deeply sampled blood TCRbeta repertoires from subjects exposed to, actively infected with, or recovered from COVID-19. Overall study outcomes, separate from this receptor: The quantity of clinical and demographic metadata differed by source and by participant and was supplied without curation.

TCRbeta CDR3 regions were amplified from genomic DNA using the immunoSEQ Assay, a bias-controlled multiplex PCR. On the authors' methods: Within the assay, amplification of reference gene primers was used to estimate how many nucleated cells each sample contained. To quantify the absolute abundance of each unique TCRbeta CDR3 rearrangement, sequence reads were collapsed and filtered. For each sample, productive Simpson clonality was calculated as the square root of Simpson's diversity index across productive rearrangements. Drawn from immuneACCESS, this table holds only the in-frame rearrangements with V and J called that TCRdb kept. Clones are partly lost; checked studies trace under half to an unresolved V gene and leave the rest unexplained. From that table come the V and J calls and clone size; the DNA was used to work out D and trimming. The sample table shows under 85,000 clones, and about four fifths are seen once. The ten top clones hold 5.3% of the sample.

Collaborating institutions collected whole blood in K2EDTA tubes following their own protocols. For TCRbeta analysis, collaborator samples were shipped as frozen whole blood, as isolated PBMCs, or as DNA extracted from either sample type. CDR1 is given as GTSNPN and CDR2 as SVGIG, both from the germline V gene (reference sequence). The CDR3 goes from the cysteine to the phenylalanine over 13 residues. The only DNA kept is the CDR3, 39 bases in frame from the first base. Trimming removed 3 bases from V and 4 bases from J; the gene matches leave 3 bases unexplained. Notes on this clone: What this receptor recognizes is not known. Base qualities were left out, and no much larger clone turns up one base away.

This clonotype originated in a man aged 50 or older with active COVID-19. The sequencing sample was made of peripheral blood. The chain was built from TRBV30 and TRBJ2-7, and 10 junctional nucleotides match TRBD2. The CDR3 protein is CAWSATSGYEQYF. The DNA is TGTGCCTGGAGCGCGACTAGCGGGTACGAGCAGTACTTC.